Presented here are 2 T cell receptor beta chains from one specimen sequenced in a study of brain T cells in children with intractable seizures (dated by TCRdb to the early 2020s). According to the study, the label for this sample's time point signals: resected brain tissue, or blood drawn just prior to surgery. Receptors were amplified or captured by the immunoSEQ multiplex PCR assay. As stored in TCRdb, this immuneACCESS dataset retains in-frame rearrangements with V and J assigned. A fraction of the clones does not appear; measured against another copy, unresolved V genes explain less than half of the discrepancy, and the remainder lacks a known reason. Within this sample are about 80,000 clones, with around 90% of them counted one time only. Roughly a quarter of the sample belongs to the ten largest clones. This sample comprised peripheral blood, obtained at surgery. Receptors originate from a girl aged 2 to 9 with Rasmussen encephalitis and intractable seizures.

This clone was seen only once. CDR3 amino acids: CASSQGVGELFF. CDR3 bases: TGTGCCAGCAGCCAAGGAGTGGGGGAGCTGTTTTTT. The chain recombines TRBV3-1 (or the pseudogene TRBV3-2) with TRBJ2-2, with D hard to call. The CDR3 sequence is 12 residues long. Trimming took 1 base from V and 8 from J, leaving 5 bases between them. Germline assignment: CDR1 LGHDT and CDR2 YNNKEL (reference sequence).

V usage is TRBV12-5 and J usage is TRBJ2-6; no definite D call. The V end lost 5 bases, the J end lost 0 bases, and 8 bases lay between the germline ends. The CDR3 extends over 15 amino acids. Germline loops: CDR1 LGHNT, CDR2 FRNRAP. CDR3 sequence reads: CASGPGNSGANVLTF. Here the CDR3 DNA reads TGTGCTAGTGGTCCCGGAAACTCTGGGGCCAACGTCCTGACTTTC.